The 28 T cell receptor beta chains below all came from one sample that was sequenced in a study of neoadjuvant nivolumab and ipilimumab in lung cancer. Repertoires were generated with immunoSEQ multiplex PCR, while TCRdb's copy carries only in-frame clones and drops some. The sample includes over 6,000 clones, around 80% of them seen just once. The specimen was tumor tissue, collected after neoadjuvant nivolumab, alone or with ipilimumab, at or shortly before surgery. The receptors shown here come from an adult with non-small cell lung cancer.

This clone appeared a single time. The rearrangement joins TRBV5-4 to TRBJ2-5, with a tentative D call TRBD2 (5 bases). Trimming removed 0 bases from V and 5 bases from J, with 14 bases in between. The CDR3 is made up of 15 amino acids. The V gene's germline CDR1 is SGHNT and CDR2 YYREEE (reference sequence). The CDR3 coding sequence is TGTGCCAGCAGCTTGGACCCGGGGTCTGGGGAGACCCAGTACTTC. Its protein is CASSLDPGSGETQYF.

V usage is TRBV5-4 and J usage is TRBJ2-7; 7 bases fit TRBD1. Germline assignment: CDR1 SGHNT and CDR2 YYREEE (reference sequence). J was trimmed by 0 bases and V by 4 bases; bases with no gene match: 7. This CDR3 is 15 amino acids long. In DNA, the CDR3 is TGTGCCAGCAGCACTCAGGACAGGAGCTCCTACGAGCAGTACTTC. Its protein product is CASSTQDRSSYEQYF.

The rearrangement links TRBV11-2 to TRBJ2-7; 7 bases fit TRBD2. The CDR3 totals 12 residues. The V segment lost 5 bases and the J segment 7 bases; nucleotides outside the gene matches: 5. In germline, CDR1 is SGHAT, CDR2 FQNNGV. The CDR3 loop is CASSLGGEEQYF. DNA for the CDR3: TGTGCCAGCAGCCTGGGGGGGGAGGAGCAGTACTTC.

This sequence joins TRBV7-2 and TRBJ2-7; TRBD1 matches 10 bases. The CDR3 spans 15 residues. V was clipped by 5 bases and J by 3 bases; unmatched bases: 7. The germline gives CDR1 SGHTA, CDR2 FQGNSA. The CDR3 loop reads CASSLMGQGRYEQYF. The CDR3 DNA sequence: TGTGCCAGCAGCCTAATGGGACAGGGGCGCTACGAGCAGTACTTC. Together with reference TRBV7-2 and TRBJ2-7, the CDR3 gives the full variable domain: GAGVSQSPSNKVTEKGKDVELRCDPISGHTALYWYRQSLGQGLEFLIYFQGNSAPDKSGLPSDRFSAERTGGSVSTLTIQRTQQEDSAVYLCASSLMGQGRYEQYFGPGTRLTVT.

The chain has TRBV2 and TRBJ1-5; TRBD1 matches 8 bases. Germline V gene data show CDR1 as SNHLY and CDR2 as FYNNEI. The CDR3 is 14 residues long. V trimming: 5 bases; J trimming: 4 bases; junction bases outside the gene matches: 4. The CDR3 region is CASSPRTGNQPQHF. CDR3 DNA sequence: TGTGCCAGCAGTCCCCGGACAGGGAATCAGCCCCAGCATTTT.

This clone came up once. CDR3 nucleotides: TGTGCCAGCAGCCGGAAAAGGACTATGGGAGAGACCCAGTACTTC. It is translated as CASSRKRTMGETQYF. This sequence joins TRBV13 and TRBJ2-5; TRBD2 might be the D (6 bases). The V and J ends lost 5 bases and 4 bases respectively, with 17 bases between them. The CDR3 extends over 15 amino acids. Germline V CDR1 and CDR2: PRHDT, FYEKMQ (reference sequence).

The chain links TRBV10-3 to TRBJ1-5; no clear D gene. Trimming removed 4 bases at V and 5 bases at J, with 6 bases between. This CDR3 is built from 12 residues. In germline, CDR1 is ENHRY, CDR2 SYGVKD. CDR3 region: CAISVGDQPQHF. In DNA, the CDR3 is TGTGCCATCAGTGTTGGGGATCAGCCCCAGCATTTT.

This clone was detected once. V usage is TRBV6-6 and J usage is TRBJ1-6; D call uncertain. CDR1 and CDR2 from the germline V gene are MNHNY and SVGAGI (reference sequence). The CDR3 consists of 12 residues. V shed 7 bases and J shed 7 bases, with 8 bases lying between them. The CDR3 reads CASMGRNSPLHF. The CDR3 bases are TGTGCCAGCATGGGGAGGAATTCACCCCTCCACTTT.

V is TRBV5-5 and J is TRBJ1-2; D possibly corresponds to TRBD1 (6 bases). Trimming took 5 bases from V and 5 from J, leaving 13 bases between them. The germline V gene has CDR1 SGHKS and CDR2 YYEKEE (reference sequence). This CDR3 is 13 amino acids long. The CDR3 DNA reads TGTGCCAGCAGTCCAGGGGATGGGTATGGCTACACCTTC. Translating gives CASSPGDGYGYTF.

The genes are TRBV27 and TRBJ2-7; D might be TRBD1 or TRBD2, each matching 5 bases. V was clipped by 3 bases and J by 3 bases, with 15 bases between them. The CDR3 length is 15 residues. Germline V gene sequence: CDR1 MNHEY, CDR2 SMNVEV (reference sequence). Here the CDR3 DNA reads TGTGCCAGCAGTTTGGGGGTAGCACGCTTCTACGAGCAGTACTTC. Translating gives CASSLGVARFYEQYF.

This chain uses TRBV7-2 with TRBJ1-5; D call uncertain. Trimming removed 8 bases at V and 6 bases at J, with 11 bases between. This CDR3 comprises 12 residues. Germline values: CDR1 SGHTA, CDR2 FQGNSA. This CDR3 reads CASATTSQPQHF. The CDR3 DNA is TGTGCCAGCGCCACGACTAGTCAGCCCCAGCATTTT.

V is TRBV7-9 and J is TRBJ2-7, with D uncertain. The CDR3 loop spans 12 amino acids. CDR1 is SEHNR, CDR2 FQNEAQ, per germline (reference sequence). V lost 4 bases, J lost 4 bases, and 8 bases lay in between. CDR3 amino acids: CASSSMGYEQYF. The DNA of the CDR3 is TGTGCCAGCAGCTCAATGGGGTACGAGCAGTACTTC. The whole variable domain, remainder taken from reference TRBV7-9 and TRBJ2-7, is DTGVSQNPRHKITKRGQNVTFRCDPISEHNRLYWYRQTLGQGPEFLTYFQNEAQLEKSRLLSDRFSAERPKGSFSTLEIQRTEQGDSAMYLCASSSMGYEQYFGPGTRLTVT.

The V gene is TRBV11-2, the J gene TRBJ2-7; possible D gene TRBD1, 5 bases. With 3 bases removed from V and 3 bases from J, the gap between germline ends came to 12 bases. The CDR3 is 14 residues long. The germline V gene encodes CDR1 SGHAT and CDR2 FQNNGV. The CDR3 DNA follows: TGTGCCAGCAGCTTCGCAGGGAAGGTCTACGAGCAGTACTTC. Its translation: CASSFAGKVYEQYF.

The chain has TRBV11-3 and TRBJ2-1; D is perhaps TRBD2 (5 bases). There are 13 residues in the CDR3. CDR1 is SGHNT and CDR2 is YENEEA in the germline V gene. The V gene lost 3 bases and the J gene lost 5 bases, with 8 bases spanning the gap. Written as DNA, the CDR3 is TGTGCCAGCAGCTTGGGAGTGAACAATGAGCAGTTCTTC. Translating it yields CASSLGVNNEQFF.

CDR3 protein: CASSLGGAPDTQYF. DNA of the CDR3: TGTGCCAGCAGCTTAGGTGGGGCCCCGGATACGCAGTATTTT. The chain couples TRBV7-8 to TRBJ2-3, with D possibly being TRBD1 (5 bases). V was shortened by 1 base and J by 6 bases, with 11 bases between the two germline ends. CDR1 and CDR2 (germline): SGHVS, FQNEAQ. The CDR3 runs 14 residues.

CDR3 sequence (DNA): TGTGCCAGCAGCCAAGATGGAGGACAGGTATATCACGAGCAGTACTTC. Translating it yields CASSQDGGQVYHEQYF. The chain employs TRBV4-2 and TRBJ2-7, with 7 bases aligning to TRBD1. The trim removed 0 bases at V and 5 bases at J, leaving 10 bases unmatched. Germline V gene sequence: CDR1 LGHNA, CDR2 YNFKEQ. The CDR3 runs to 16 residues.

This clone was seen once. CDR3 DNA: TGCGCCAGCAGGAAGACAGGGGTGACCTTTAACTATGGCTACACCTTC. Encoded protein: CASRKTGVTFNYGYTF. The chain couples TRBV5-1 to TRBJ1-2; 8 nucleotides align to TRBD1. The CDR3 runs 16 residues. J lost 1 base, V lost 5 bases, and 10 bases had no gene match. Germline assignment: CDR1 SGHRS and CDR2 YFSETQ.

This clone is a singleton in its sample. The gene calls are TRBV6-1 and TRBJ1-5, with D possibly TRBD1 on 5 matching bases. The germline V and J ends were trimmed by 4 bases and 0 bases, with 10 bases remaining between them. The length of the CDR3 is 15 residues. Germline values: CDR1 MNHNS, CDR2 SASEGT. The CDR3 DNA follows: TGTGCCAGCAGTGTTGGGACGGATAGCAATCAGCCCCAGCATTTT. Translated: CASSVGTDSNQPQHF.

The chain has TRBV5-1 and TRBJ1-1, with a tentative D call TRBD1 (5 bases). V was cut by 0 bases and J by 1 base, with 7 bases left in between. Germline CDR1 and CDR2: SGHRS and YFSETQ. The length of the CDR3 is 14 residues. CDR3 DNA sequence: TGCGCCAGCAGCTTGGGGAGGGGGAACACTGAAGCTTTCTTT. It yields the protein CASSLGRGNTEAFF.

The V gene is TRBV5-1, the J gene TRBJ2-7; TRBD2 matches 14 bases. Looked up from germline, CDR1 is SGHRS and CDR2 is YFSETQ. The CDR3 is made up of 16 amino acids. Trimming cost V 2 bases and J 3 bases; bases outside gene matches: 4. CDR3 nucleotides: TGCGCCAGCAGCTTAGGGACTAGCGGGGGATTCTACGAGCAGTACTTC. Protein product: CASSLGTSGGFYEQYF.

V usage is TRBV5-1 and J usage is TRBJ2-1, with 7 bases fitting TRBD1. Losses at the gene ends were 4 bases for V and 14 bases for J; bases not matched to a gene: 9. The germline gives CDR1 SGHRS, CDR2 YFSETQ. This CDR3 has 12 residues. Here the CDR3 reads CASSPRTGSEFF. For the CDR3, the DNA is TGCGCCAGCAGCCCTAGGACAGGTAGCGAGTTCTTC. The full variable domain, completed using reference TRBV5-1 and TRBJ2-1, is KAGVTQTPRYLIKTRGQQVTLSCSPISGHRSVSWYQQTPGQGLQFLFEYFSETQRNKGNFPGRFSGRQFSNSRSEMNVSTLELGDSALYLCASSPRTGSEFFGPGTRLTVL.

CDR3 region: CASSRTGTYNEQFF. Written as DNA, the CDR3 is TGTGCCAGTAGTCGGACAGGAACCTACAATGAGCAGTTCTTC. This sequence joins TRBV19 and TRBJ2-1; 7 bases agree with TRBD1. The CDR3 is made up of 14 amino acids. Germline CDR1 LNHDA, CDR2 SQIVND (reference sequence). V was pared by 5 bases and J by 2 bases, with 3 bases of the junction left unmatched.

The chain couples TRBV6-5 to TRBJ2-2; D gene ambiguous. The CDR3 sequence is 13 residues long. Germline V gives CDR1 MNHEY, CDR2 SVGAGI. V shed 5 bases and J shed 2 bases, with 6 bases lying between them. For the CDR3, the DNA is TGTGCCAGCAGTGGATTCAACACCGGGGAGCTGTTTTTT. Its protein is CASSGFNTGELFF.

With respect to this clone: At one of its ends the junction is not consistent with the germline gene, which may arise from a read error. This chain links TRBV7-2 with TRBJ2-7; 7 bases are a match to TRBD2. This CDR3 is 12 amino acids long. Germline V gives CDR1 SGHTA, CDR2 FQGNSA. The CDR3 nucleotides are TGTGCCAGCAGTTTTTCTAGCGGCGATCCCATCTTC. It specifies CASSFSSGDPIF.

This clone was seen only once. This rearrangement joins TRBV4-2 to TRBJ1-6, with 8 bases that match TRBD1. This CDR3 is 14 amino acids long. Trimming took 4 bases from V and 10 from J; bases not matched to a gene: 6. CDR1 is LGHNA, CDR2 YNFKEQ, per germline. This CDR3 reads CASSPRTGNSPLHF. The CDR3 region has the DNA TGTGCCAGCAGCCCTAGGACAGGGAACTCACCCCTCCACTTT.

This chain connects TRBV9 to TRBJ2-3; 15 bases fit TRBD2. V lost 0 bases to trimming and J lost 5 bases; unmatched junction nucleotides: 1. The CDR3 length is 16 residues. The V gene's germline CDR1 is SGDLS and CDR2 YYNGEE. CDR3 amino acids: CASSVGTSGGVDTQYF. The CDR3 DNA sequence: TGTGCCAGCAGCGTAGGGACTAGCGGGGGGGTAGATACGCAGTATTTT.

CDR3 DNA: TGTGCCAGCAGTCGGACACCTAGCAATCAGCCCCAGCATTTT. It specifies CASSRTPSNQPQHF. J is TRBJ1-5 and V is TRBV6-5, with TRBD1 as a possible D gene (5 bases). The CDR3 consists of 14 residues. Germline V lookup: CDR1 MNHEY, CDR2 SVGAGI. Trimming stripped 5 bases from V and 0 bases from J, with 8 bases between.

V gene TRBV2 combines with J gene TRBJ1-1; D not certain. The CDR3 totals 14 residues. V was cut by 0 bases and J by 5 bases, with 10 bases left in between. CDR1 is SNHLY and CDR2 is FYNNEI in the germline V gene. The CDR3 reads CASSEAWADTEAFF. The CDR3 region has the DNA TGTGCCAGCAGTGAAGCCTGGGCGGATACTGAAGCTTTCTTT.